This T cell receptor beta chain was observed in a study of lymphopenia after photon versus proton radiotherapy. The CDR3 consists of 16 residues. Germline V gives CDR1 SGHRS, CDR2 YFSETQ. V was pared by 5 bases and J by 5 bases, with 12 bases of the junction left unmatched. The repertoire was sequenced with immunoSEQ multiplex PCR; TCRdb's copy has only in-frame clones and lacks some. Of about 160,000 clones in the sample, about 88% were seen once. This receptor was taken from a man in his fifties with gastric cancer. Sample: peripheral blood, taken from a patient treated with photon-based radiotherapy. The rearrangement links TRBV5-1 to TRBJ2-2; 7 bases fit TRBD2. CDR3 coding DNA: TGCGCCAGCAGTGGTTTCGAGCGGGACGCGACCGGGGAGCTGTTTTTT. It encodes CASSGFERDATGELFF.